The sequence of this TCR beta chain was determined in a study of T cell responses to AZD1222 COVID-19 vaccine. Overall study findings and caveats: Donors were chiefly white British, with a greater number of females, and clonal diversity was perhaps underestimated. Two AZD1222 administrations were followed by greater Spike-specific TCR breadth and depth. Targets within unmutated variant regions were reportedly found for nearly half of spike-specific TCRs.

Clones were read by immunoSEQ multiplex PCR, and TCRdb kept only the in-frame ones, dropping some. Of approximately 150,000 clones listed, 94% were seen once; the top ten hold 1.3%. With regard to this clone: Its antigen remains unidentified.

CDR3 length: 15 residues. Germline V CDR1 and CDR2: SGDLS, YYNGEE. The V end was cut by 0 bases, the J end by 1 base, with 10 bases between. Sample: peripheral blood, taken on day 0 of AZD1222 vaccination. The sequence was collected from an adult in good health. This chain connects TRBV9 to TRBJ1-2; D remains ambiguous. Here the CDR3 DNA reads TGTGCCAGCAGCGTAGAGGCAGAACTTAACTATGGCTACACCTTC. This translates into CASSVEAELNYGYTF.